The rows below give T cell receptor beta chains drawn from one sample of a study of metastatic and nonmetastatic thyroid tumors. Through MiXCR, TCRdb re-clonotyped the PCR reads. Here the sample spans approximately 40,000 clones, about 45% being singletons. The sequenced material came from tumor tissue. The receptors were gathered from a male donor with papillary thyroid cancer or a benign thyroid nodule (not recorded which). Some clones in this sample may be carry-over from other donors' samples. CDR3s include the opening cysteine and the closing phenylalanine or tryptophan.

j_call	v_call	cdr3_aa
TRBJ1-4	TRBV2	CASSGGSF
TRBJ1-1	TRBV18	CATARGDTEAFF
TRBJ2-7	TRBV30	CAWSTGTSGRLNEQYF
TRBJ1-1	TRBV5-1	CASSLGQGSNTEAFF
TRBJ2-7	TRBV6-4	CASTGAREQYF
TRBJ1-1	TRBV10-1	CASSEGDRGPATEAFF
TRBJ2-1	TRBV27	CASSLMGQGYNEQFF
TRBJ1-2	TRBV12-3/TRBV12-4	CASSSRGGYTF
TRBJ2-7	TRBV13	CASSPRDRHEQYF
TRBJ2-7	TRBV24-1	CATSDSHSRRGSYEQYF
TRBJ1-1	TRBV20-1	CSPEGGMNTEAFF
TRBJ2-2	TRBV28	CASSLTNTGELFF
TRBJ1-5	TRBV9	CASSLTGGEGNQPQHF
TRBJ2-1	TRBV20-1	CSASLIAGGPYNEQFF
TRBJ2-7	TRBV3-1	CASSQVHEQYF
TRBJ2-3	TRBV11-1	CASSPRLAGGTDTQYF
TRBJ2-7	TRBV12-3/TRBV12-4	CASSLTLRGVDEQYF
TRBJ2-3	TRBV7-3	CASSFTSGRARGTDTQYF
TRBJ2-2	TRBV19	CASSMVGHTGELFF
TRBJ2-7	TRBV11-1	CASSSTSGDRDRGIYEQYF
TRBJ2-5	TRBV19	CASSIRRDQETQYF